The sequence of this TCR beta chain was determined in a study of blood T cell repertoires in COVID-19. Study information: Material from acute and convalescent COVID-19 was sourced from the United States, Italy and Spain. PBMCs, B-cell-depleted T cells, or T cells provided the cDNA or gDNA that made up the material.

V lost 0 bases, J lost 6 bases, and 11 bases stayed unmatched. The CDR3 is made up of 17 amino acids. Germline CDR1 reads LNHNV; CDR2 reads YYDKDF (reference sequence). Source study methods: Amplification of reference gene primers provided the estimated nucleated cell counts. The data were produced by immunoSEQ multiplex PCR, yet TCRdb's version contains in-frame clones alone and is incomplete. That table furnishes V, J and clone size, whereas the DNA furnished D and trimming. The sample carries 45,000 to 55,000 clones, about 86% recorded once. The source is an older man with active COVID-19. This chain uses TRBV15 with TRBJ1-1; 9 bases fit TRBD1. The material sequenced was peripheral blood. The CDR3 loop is CATSRDLTGGARPEAFF. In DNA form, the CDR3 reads TGTGCCACCAGCAGAGATTTAACAGGGGGCGCGAGACCTGAAGCTTTCTTT.